This TCR beta chain stems from a study of blood T cell repertoires in COVID-19. Trimming at V came to 7 bases and at J to 11 bases, leaving 15 bases not matched to a gene. This CDR3 is built from 15 residues. Germline loops: CDR1 SNHLY, CDR2 FYNNEI. Using immunoSEQ multiplex PCR, the repertoire was profiled, and TCRdb retains in-frame clones only, with some absent. The data hold a few hundred thousand clones, with 84% observed a single time. The sequence derives from a woman aged 40 to 49 who had recovered from COVID-19. The V call is TRBV2, the J call TRBJ2-7, with 12 bases matching TRBD2. Specimen: peripheral blood. The CDR3 nucleotides are TGTGCCAGCAATCCCACTCTAGCGGGGGGGCCCCTCGAGTACTTC. As protein: CASNPTLAGGPLEYF.